This T cell receptor (beta chain) was profiled in a study of CD8 T cells in Susac syndrome. A quantity of 0.5 to 1 ug RNA underwent reverse transcription using random hexamers. TCRdb independently ran MiXCR on the immunoSEQ multiplex PCR reads; one entry per CDR3 protein. Of tens of thousands of distinct CDR3 sequences detected, roughly 95% appear once; the ten largest clones hold around 0.11%. From germline, CDR1 is MNHEY and CDR2 SVGAGI. The CDR3 spans 14 residues. Trimming took 4 bases from V and 12 from J, leaving 18 bases between them. The V and J genes are TRBV6-5 and TRBJ1-4, with D hard to call. The receptor was isolated from a human donor with multiple sclerosis. The sequenced sample consisted of CD4+ T cells from PBMCs. CDR3 loop: CASSSQRPREELFF. CDR3 coding DNA: TGTGCCAGCAGTTCTCAGAGGCCCCGGGAAGAACTGTTTTTT.